Measured by frequency, the clone carrying this T cell receptor beta chain is medium-sized. Germline V gene data show CDR1 as DFQATT and CDR2 as SNEGSKA (reference sequence). CDR3 length: 13 residues. The record originates from a study of human CD8 memory T cell subsets. Libraries targeted TCR beta using 5' RACE with UMIs. TCRdb processed the 5' RACE reads again and assigns one entry to each CDR3 protein, with no DNA. This repertoire comprises about 6,500 distinct CDR3 sequences; its ten largest clones make up about 21%. Among CD8+ T cells, TPEX were CCR7+ PD-1+ TIGIT+ early memory cells with exhausted-like traits.

Input material: CD8+ T cells from PBMCs. The sequence derives from a human donor in good health. The chain employs TRBV20-1 and TRBJ1-1; TCRdb calls TRBD1, which cannot be checked without DNA. The chain's CDR3 is CSAAGVLNGEAFF.